This T cell receptor (beta chain) is drawn from a study of identifying expanded T cells in peripheral blood. Study-level results: Clone count variance between approximately two-week samples rose with total template count. Over about two and four weeks, about 17 and 20 clones changed, versus approximately 1.2 between replicates.

The CDR3 has 13 residues. Germline V gene lookup returns CDR1 SNHLY and CDR2 FYNNEI. The trim removed 5 bases at V and 6 bases at J, leaving 4 bases unmatched. In the case of this clone: What it binds is not known.

Generated by immunoSEQ multiplex PCR, the TCRdb table keeps only in-frame clones and is missing some. The table lists approximately 120,000 clones, roughly nine tenths of them singletons, with 7.5% to 9.5% in the top ten. Collection occurred without any documented infections or immune events in donors. What was sequenced was blood. This TCR was recovered from a person aged 18 to 75 in good health. The V and J genes are TRBV2 and TRBJ2-1, with 7 bases matching TRBD1. CDR3 sequence: CASSWAGGNEQFF. The CDR3 coding sequence is TGTGCCAGCAGTTGGGCAGGGGGCAATGAGCAGTTCTTC.